The source of this T cell receptor (beta chain) is a study of control samples from healthy donors and cancer patients. The CDR3 has 12 residues. V lost 4 bases and J 1 base, leaving 7 bases between the germline ends. Germline V gives CDR1 SQVTM, CDR2 ANQGSEA. Produced via immunoSEQ multiplex PCR; TCRdb's table is partial and in-frame only. The sample records 150,000 to 200,000 clones, around nine tenths being singletons. This TCR derives from a man aged 25-45 years in good health. The J gene is TRBJ1-1, the V gene TRBV29-1, with D uncertain. Material for sequencing was blood. The CDR3 DNA is TGCAGCGTTGCCCGGAAGAACACTGAAGCTTTCTTT. Protein sequence: CSVARKNTEAFF.